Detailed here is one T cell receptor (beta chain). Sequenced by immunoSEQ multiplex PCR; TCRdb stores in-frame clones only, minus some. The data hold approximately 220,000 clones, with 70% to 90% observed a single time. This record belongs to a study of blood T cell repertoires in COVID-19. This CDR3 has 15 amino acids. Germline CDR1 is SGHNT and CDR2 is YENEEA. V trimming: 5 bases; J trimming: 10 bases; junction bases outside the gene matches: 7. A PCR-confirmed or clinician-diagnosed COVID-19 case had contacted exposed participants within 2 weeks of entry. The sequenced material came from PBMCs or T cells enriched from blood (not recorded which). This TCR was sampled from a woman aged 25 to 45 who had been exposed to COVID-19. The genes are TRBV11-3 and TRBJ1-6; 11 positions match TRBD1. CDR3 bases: TGTGCCAGCAGCCCCCGGGACAGGGGGTCGTCACCCCTCCACTTT. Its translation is CASSPRDRGSSPLHF.